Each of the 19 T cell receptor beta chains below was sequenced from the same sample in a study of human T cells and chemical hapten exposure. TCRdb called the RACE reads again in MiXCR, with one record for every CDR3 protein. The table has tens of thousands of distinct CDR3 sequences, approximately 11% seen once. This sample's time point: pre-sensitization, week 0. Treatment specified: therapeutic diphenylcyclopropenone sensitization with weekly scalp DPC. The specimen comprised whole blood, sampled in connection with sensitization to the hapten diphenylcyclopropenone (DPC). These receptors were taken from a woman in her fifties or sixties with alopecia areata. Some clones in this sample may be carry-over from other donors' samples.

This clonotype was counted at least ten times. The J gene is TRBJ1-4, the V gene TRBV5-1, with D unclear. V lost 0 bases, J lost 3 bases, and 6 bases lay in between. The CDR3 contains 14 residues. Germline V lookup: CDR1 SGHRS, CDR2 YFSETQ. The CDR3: CASSLGYPNEKLFF. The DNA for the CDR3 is TGCGCCAGCAGCTTGGGGTACCCTAATGAAAAACTGTTTTTT.

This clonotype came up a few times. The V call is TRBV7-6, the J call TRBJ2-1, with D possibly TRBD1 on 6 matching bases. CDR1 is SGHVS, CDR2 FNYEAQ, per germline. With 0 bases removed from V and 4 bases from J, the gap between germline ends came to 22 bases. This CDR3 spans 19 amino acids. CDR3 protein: CASSLAWGQSTGKYNEQFF. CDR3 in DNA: TGTGCCAGCAGCTTAGCGTGGGGGCAGAGCACCGGGAAGTACAATGAGCAGTTCTTC.

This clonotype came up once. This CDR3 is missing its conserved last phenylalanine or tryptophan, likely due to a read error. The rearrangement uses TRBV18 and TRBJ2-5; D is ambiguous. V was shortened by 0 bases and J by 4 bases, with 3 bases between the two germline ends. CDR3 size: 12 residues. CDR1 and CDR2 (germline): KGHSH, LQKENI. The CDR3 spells CASSPPGETQYS. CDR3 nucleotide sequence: TGTGCCAGCTCACCACCGGGAGAGACCCAGTACTCC.

CDR3: CSARDSVGTSNQPQHF. Here the CDR3 DNA reads TGCAGTGCTAGAGATTCGGTGGGGACAAGCAATCAGCCCCAGCATTTT. The chain recombines TRBV20-1 with TRBJ1-5; TRBD1 might be the D (6 bases). The CDR3 extends over 16 amino acids. CDR1 DFQATT and CDR2 SNEGSKA come from the germline V gene (reference sequence). V lost 0 bases, J lost 1 base, and 13 bases lay in between.

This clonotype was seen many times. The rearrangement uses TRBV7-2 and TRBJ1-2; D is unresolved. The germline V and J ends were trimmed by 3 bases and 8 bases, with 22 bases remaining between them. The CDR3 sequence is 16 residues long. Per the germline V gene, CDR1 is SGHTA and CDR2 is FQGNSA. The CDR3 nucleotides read TGTGCCAGCAGCTTCTGGACCGGTTCTCCCTCCGGCGGCTACACCTTC. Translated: CASSFWTGSPSGGYTF.

CDR3 loop: CASSVGVYNSPLHF. The DNA of the CDR3 is TGTGCCAGCAGCGTAGGGGTCTATAATTCACCCCTCCACTTT. The chain carries TRBV7-2 and TRBJ1-6; D may be TRBD1 (5 bases). The germline CDR1 and CDR2 sequences are SGHTA and FQGNSA. Trimming shortened V by 5 bases and J by 3 bases, and 8 bases separated the two germline ends. The CDR3 extends over 14 amino acids.

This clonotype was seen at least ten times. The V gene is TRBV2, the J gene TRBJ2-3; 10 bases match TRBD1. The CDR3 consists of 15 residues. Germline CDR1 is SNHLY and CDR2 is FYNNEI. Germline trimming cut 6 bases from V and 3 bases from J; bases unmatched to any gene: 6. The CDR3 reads CASRRQGARTDTQYF. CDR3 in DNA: TGTGCCAGCAGGAGACAGGGGGCGCGGACAGATACGCAGTATTTT.

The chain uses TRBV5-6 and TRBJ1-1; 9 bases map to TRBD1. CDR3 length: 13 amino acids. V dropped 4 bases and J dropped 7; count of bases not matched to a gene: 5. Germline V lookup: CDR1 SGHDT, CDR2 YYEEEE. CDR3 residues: CASSGTGGGEAFF. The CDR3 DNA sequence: TGTGCCAGCAGCGGAACAGGGGGCGGTGAAGCTTTCTTT.

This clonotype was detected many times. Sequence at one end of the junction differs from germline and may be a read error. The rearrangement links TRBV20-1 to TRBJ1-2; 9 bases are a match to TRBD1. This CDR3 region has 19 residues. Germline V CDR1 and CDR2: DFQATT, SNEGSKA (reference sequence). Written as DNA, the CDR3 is TGCAGTGCCAGAGCCCGGGATACCCAGGGACAGGGTGCGGGTTATGGCTACACCTTC. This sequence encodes CSARARDTQGQGAGYGYTF.

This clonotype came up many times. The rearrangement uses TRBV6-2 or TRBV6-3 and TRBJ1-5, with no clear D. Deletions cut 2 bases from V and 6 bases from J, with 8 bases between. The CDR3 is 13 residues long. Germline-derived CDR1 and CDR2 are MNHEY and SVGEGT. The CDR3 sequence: CASSYPVLQPQHF. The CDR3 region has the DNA TGTGCCAGCAGTTACCCCGTGCTTCAGCCCCAGCATTTT.

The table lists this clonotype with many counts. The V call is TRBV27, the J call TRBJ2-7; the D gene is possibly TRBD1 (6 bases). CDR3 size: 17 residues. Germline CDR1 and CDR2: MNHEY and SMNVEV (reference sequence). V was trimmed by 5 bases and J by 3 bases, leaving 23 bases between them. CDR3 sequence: CASSLRWSGTLNYEQYF. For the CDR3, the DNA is TGTGCCAGCAGTCTTAGGTGGTCCGGGACACTAAACTACGAGCAGTACTTC.

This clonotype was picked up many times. The DNA of the CDR3 is TGCGCCAGCAGCTTGGGAATGAACACTGAAGCTTTCTTT. Protein sequence: CASSLGMNTEAFF. The V call is TRBV5-1, the J call TRBJ1-1; D gene ambiguous. V was clipped by 0 bases and J by 0 bases, with 3 bases between them. Germline assignment: CDR1 SGHRS and CDR2 YFSETQ. The CDR3 contains 13 residues.

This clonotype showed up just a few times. CDR3 sequence: CASSSGLLSSYNEQFF. The DNA of the CDR3 is TGTGCCAGCAGCTCGGGACTCCTGAGCTCCTACAATGAGCAGTTCTTC. The V call is TRBV5-4, the J call TRBJ2-1; a possible D gene is TRBD2 (6 bases). The CDR3 runs 16 residues. Germline V CDR1 and CDR2: SGHNT, YYREEE (reference sequence). The ends were cut back, 3 bases at V and 0 bases at J, with 13 bases in the middle.

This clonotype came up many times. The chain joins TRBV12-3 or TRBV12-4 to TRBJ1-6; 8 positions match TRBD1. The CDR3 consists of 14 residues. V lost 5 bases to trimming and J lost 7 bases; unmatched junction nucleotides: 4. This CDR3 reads CASSAGQANSPLHF. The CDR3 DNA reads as TGTGCCAGCAGTGCGGGACAGGCGAATTCACCCCTCCACTTT.

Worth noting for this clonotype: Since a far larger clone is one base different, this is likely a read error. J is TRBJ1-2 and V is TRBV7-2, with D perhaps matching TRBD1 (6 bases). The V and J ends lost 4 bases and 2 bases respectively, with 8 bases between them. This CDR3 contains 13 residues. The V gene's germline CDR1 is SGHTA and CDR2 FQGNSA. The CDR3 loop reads CTSSSQGNYGYTF. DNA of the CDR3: TGTACCAGCAGCTCACAGGGAAACTATGGCTACACCTTC.

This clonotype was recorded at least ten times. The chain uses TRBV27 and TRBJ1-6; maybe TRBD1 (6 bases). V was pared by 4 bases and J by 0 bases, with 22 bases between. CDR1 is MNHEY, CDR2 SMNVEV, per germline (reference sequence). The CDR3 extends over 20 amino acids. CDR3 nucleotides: TGTGCCAGCAGTTCCTCAGGGGCCAGCGGACCCAGCTCCTATAATTCACCCCTCCACTTT. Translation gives CASSSSGASGPSSYNSPLHF.

The CDR3 DNA is TGTGCCAGCAGCGTAGCGGGGACCAGCACAGATACGCAGTATTTT. It encodes CASSVAGTSTDTQYF. The J gene is TRBJ2-3, the V gene TRBV9; either TRBD1 or TRBD2 may fit D (5 bases each). This CDR3 has 15 amino acids. In germline, CDR1 is SGDLS, CDR2 YYNGEE. V gave up 0 bases and J gave up 0 bases, with 8 bases separating them. The variable domain in full, completed from reference TRBV9 and TRBJ2-3, reads DSGVTQTPKHLITATGQRVTLRCSPRSGDLSVYWYQQSLDQGLQFLIQYYNGEERAKGNILERFSAQQFPDLHSELNLSSLELGDSALYFCASSVAGTSTDTQYFGPGTRLTVL.

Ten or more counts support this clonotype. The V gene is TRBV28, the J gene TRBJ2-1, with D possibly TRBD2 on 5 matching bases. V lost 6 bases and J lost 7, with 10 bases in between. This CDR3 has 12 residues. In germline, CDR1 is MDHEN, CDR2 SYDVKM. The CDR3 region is CASSGVGNEQFF. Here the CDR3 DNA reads TGTGCCAGCAGCGGGGTCGGTAATGAGCAGTTCTTC.

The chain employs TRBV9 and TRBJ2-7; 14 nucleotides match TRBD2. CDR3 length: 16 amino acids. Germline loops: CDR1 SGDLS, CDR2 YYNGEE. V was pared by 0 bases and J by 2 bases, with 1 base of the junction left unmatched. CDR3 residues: CASSVGLAGGPYEQYF. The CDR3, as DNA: TGTGCCAGCAGCGTAGGACTAGCGGGAGGGCCCTACGAGCAGTACTTC.